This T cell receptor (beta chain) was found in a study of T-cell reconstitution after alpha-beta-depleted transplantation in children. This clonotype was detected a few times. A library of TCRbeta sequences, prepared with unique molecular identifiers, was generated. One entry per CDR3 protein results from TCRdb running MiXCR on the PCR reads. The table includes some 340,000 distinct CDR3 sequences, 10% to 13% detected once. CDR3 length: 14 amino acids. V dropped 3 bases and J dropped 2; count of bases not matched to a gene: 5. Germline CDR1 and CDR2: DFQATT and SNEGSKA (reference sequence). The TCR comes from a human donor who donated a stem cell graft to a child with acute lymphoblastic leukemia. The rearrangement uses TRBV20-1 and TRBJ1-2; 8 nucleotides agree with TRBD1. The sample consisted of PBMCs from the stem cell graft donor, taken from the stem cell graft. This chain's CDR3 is CSARWTGRNYGYTF. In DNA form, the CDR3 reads TGCAGTGCTAGGTGGACAGGGCGAAACTATGGCTACACCTTC.